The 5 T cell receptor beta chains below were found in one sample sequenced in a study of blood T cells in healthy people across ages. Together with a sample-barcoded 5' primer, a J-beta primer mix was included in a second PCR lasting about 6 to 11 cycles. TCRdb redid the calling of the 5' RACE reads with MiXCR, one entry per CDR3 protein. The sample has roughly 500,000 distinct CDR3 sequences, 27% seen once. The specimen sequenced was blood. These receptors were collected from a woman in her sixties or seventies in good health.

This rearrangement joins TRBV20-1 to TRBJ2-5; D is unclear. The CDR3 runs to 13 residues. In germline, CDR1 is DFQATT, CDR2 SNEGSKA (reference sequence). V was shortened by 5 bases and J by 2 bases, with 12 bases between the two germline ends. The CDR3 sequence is CSASATNQETQYF. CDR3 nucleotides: TGCAGTGCTTCCGCGACGAATCAAGAGACCCAGTACTTC.

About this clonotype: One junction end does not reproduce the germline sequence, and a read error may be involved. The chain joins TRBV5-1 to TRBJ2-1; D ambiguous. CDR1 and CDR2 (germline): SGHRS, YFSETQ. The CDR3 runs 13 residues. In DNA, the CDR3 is TGCGCCAGCAGCCTTAGACCCTTCAATGGGCAGTTCTTC. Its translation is CASSLRPFNGQFF.

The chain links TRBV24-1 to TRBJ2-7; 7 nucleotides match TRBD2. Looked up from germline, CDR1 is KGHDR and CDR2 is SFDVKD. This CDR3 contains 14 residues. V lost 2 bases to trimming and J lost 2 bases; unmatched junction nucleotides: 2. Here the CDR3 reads CATSDSGGTYEQYF. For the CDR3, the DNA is TGTGCCACCAGTGATTCCGGGGGGACCTACGAGCAGTACTTC.

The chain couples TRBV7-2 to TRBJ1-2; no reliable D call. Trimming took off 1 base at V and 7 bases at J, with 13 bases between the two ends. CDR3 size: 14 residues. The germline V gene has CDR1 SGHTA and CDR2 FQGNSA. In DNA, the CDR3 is TGTGCCAGCAGCTTAGGCAGGAGCTCTATTGGCTACACCTTC. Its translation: CASSLGRSSIGYTF.

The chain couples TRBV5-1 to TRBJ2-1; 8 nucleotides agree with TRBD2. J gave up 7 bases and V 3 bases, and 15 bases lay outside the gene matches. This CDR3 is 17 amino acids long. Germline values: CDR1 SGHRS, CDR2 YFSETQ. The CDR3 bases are TGCGCCAGCAGCTCTAATCCCGGGGGGGCTCCCGCTAATGAGCAGTTCTTC. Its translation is CASSSNPGGAPANEQFF.